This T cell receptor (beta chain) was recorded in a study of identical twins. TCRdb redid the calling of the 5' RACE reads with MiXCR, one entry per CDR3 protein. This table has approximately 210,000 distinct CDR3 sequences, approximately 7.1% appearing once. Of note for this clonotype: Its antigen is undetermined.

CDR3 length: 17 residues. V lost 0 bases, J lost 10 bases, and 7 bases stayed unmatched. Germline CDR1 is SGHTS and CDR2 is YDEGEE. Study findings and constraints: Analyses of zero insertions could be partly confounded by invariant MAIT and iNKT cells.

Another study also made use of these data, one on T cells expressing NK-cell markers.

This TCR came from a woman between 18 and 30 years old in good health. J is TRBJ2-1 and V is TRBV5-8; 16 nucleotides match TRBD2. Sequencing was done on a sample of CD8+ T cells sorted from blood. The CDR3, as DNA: TGTGCCAGCAGCTTGGCGGGGACTAGCGGGGGGGCCAGGGAGCAGTTCTTC. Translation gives CASSLAGTSGGAREQFF.